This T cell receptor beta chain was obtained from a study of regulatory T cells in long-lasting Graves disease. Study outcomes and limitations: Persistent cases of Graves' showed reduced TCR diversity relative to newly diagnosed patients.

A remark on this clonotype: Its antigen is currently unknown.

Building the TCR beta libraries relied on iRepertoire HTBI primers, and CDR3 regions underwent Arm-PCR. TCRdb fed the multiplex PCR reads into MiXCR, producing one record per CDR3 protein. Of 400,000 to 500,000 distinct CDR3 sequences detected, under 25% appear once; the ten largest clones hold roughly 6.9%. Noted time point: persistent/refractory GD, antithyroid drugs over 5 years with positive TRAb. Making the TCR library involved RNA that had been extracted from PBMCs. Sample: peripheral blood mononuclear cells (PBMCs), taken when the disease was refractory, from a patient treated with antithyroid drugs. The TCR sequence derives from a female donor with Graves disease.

CDR3: CASNAPGTDYQPQHF. DNA for the CDR3: TGTGCCAGCAATGCGCCCGGGACAGATTATCAGCCCCAGCATTTT. The chain links TRBV6-1 to TRBJ1-5; 7 positions agree with TRBD1. CDR3 length: 15 residues. V gave up 7 bases and J gave up 5 bases; unmatched junction bases: 11. Per the germline V gene, CDR1 is MNHNS and CDR2 is SASEGT.